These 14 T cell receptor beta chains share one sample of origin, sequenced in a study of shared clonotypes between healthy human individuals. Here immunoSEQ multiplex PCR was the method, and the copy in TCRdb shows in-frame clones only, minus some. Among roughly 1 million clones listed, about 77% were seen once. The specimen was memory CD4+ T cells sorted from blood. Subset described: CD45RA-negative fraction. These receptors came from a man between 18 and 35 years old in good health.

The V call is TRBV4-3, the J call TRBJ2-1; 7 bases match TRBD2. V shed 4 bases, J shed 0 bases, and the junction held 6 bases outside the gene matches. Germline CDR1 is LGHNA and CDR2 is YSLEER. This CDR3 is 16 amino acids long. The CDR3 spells CASSLLPSGSYNEQFF. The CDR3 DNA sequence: TGCGCCAGCAGCCTCCTCCCTAGCGGCTCCTACAATGAGCAGTTCTTC.

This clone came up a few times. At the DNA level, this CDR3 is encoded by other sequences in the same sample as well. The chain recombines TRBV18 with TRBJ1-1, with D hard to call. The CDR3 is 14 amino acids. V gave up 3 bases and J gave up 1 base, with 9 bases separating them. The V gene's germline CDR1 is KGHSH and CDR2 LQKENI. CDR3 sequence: CASSPQTPNTEAFF. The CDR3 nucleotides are TGTGCCAGCTCACCCCAGACACCGAACACTGAAGCTTTCTTT. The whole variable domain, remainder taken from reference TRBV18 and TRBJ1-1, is NAGVMQNPRHLVRRRGQEARLRCSPMKGHSHVYWYRQLPEEGLKFMVYLQKENIIDESGMPKERFSAEFPKEGPSILRIQQVVRGDSAAYFCASSPQTPNTEAFFGQGTRLTVV.

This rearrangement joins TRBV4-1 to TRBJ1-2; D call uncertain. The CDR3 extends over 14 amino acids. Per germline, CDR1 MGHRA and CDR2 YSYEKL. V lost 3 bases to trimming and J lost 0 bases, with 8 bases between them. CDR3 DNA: TGCGCCAGCAGCCATATTACAGCTAACTATGGCTACACCTTC. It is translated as CASSHITANYGYTF.

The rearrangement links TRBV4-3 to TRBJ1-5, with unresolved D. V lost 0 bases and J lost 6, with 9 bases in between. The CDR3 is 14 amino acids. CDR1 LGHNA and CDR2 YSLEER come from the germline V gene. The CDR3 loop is CASSQEGFGQPQHF. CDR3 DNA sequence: TGCGCCAGCAGCCAAGAAGGGTTTGGTCAGCCCCAGCATTTT.

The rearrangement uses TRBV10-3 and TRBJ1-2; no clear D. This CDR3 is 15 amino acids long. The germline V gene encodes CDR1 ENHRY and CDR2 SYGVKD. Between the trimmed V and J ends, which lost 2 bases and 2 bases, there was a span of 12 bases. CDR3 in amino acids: CAISEPPQANYGYTF. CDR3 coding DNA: TGTGCCATCAGTGAGCCGCCCCAAGCCAACTATGGCTACACCTTC.

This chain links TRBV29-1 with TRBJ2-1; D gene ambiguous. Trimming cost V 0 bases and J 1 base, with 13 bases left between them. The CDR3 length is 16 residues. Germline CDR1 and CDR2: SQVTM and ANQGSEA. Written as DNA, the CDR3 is TGCAGCGTTGAAGAAGGTAAGGCAGGATCCTACAATGAGCAGTTCTTC. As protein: CSVEEGKAGSYNEQFF.

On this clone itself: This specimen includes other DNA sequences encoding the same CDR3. Here the CDR3 DNA reads TGTGCCATCAGTGAGGGGGGTTTAATGAACACTGAAGCTTTCTTT. This sequence encodes CAISEGGLMNTEAFF. The chain combines TRBV10-3 with TRBJ1-1, with a tentative D call TRBD1 (5 bases). Germline CDR1 and CDR2: ENHRY and SYGVKD. Trimming removed 2 bases from V and 0 bases from J, with 10 bases in between. The CDR3 is 15 amino acids.

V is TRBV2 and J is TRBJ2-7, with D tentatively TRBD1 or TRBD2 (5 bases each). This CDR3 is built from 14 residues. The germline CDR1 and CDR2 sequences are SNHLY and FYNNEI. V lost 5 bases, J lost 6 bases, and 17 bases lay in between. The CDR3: CASSYRVKRGEQYF. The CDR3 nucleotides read TGTGCCAGCAGTTACCGGGTCAAGAGGGGCGAGCAGTACTTC.

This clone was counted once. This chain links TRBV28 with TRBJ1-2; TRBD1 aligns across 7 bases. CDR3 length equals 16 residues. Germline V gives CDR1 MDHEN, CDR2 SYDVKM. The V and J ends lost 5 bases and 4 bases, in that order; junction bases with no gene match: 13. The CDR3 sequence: CASSPPGQSSLYGYTF. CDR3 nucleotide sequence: TGTGCCAGCAGTCCCCCGGGACAGTCAAGCCTCTATGGCTACACCTTC.

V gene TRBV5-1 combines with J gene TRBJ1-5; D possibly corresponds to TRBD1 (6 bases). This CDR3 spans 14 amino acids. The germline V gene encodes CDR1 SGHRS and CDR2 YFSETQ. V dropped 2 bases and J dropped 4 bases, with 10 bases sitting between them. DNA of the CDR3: TGCGCCAGCAGCTTAACAGGGATGAATCAGCCCCAGCATTTT. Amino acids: CASSLTGMNQPQHF.

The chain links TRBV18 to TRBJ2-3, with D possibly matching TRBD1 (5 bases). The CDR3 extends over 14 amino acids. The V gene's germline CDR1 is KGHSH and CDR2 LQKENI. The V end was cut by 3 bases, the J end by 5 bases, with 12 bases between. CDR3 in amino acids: CASSPPTERDTQYF. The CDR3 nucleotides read TGTGCCAGCTCACCCCCGACAGAAAGAGATACGCAGTATTTT. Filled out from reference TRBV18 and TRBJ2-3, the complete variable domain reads NAGVMQNPRHLVRRRGQEARLRCSPMKGHSHVYWYRQLPEEGLKFMVYLQKENIIDESGMPKERFSAEFPKEGPSILRIQQVVRGDSAAYFCASSPPTERDTQYFGPGTRLTVL.

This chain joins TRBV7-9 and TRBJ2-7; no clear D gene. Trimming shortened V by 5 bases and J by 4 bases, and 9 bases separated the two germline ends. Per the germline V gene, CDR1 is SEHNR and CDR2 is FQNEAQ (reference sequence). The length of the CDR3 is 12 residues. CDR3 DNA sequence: TGTGCCAGCAGCCGGACGATGTACGAGCAGTACTTC. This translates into CASSRTMYEQYF.

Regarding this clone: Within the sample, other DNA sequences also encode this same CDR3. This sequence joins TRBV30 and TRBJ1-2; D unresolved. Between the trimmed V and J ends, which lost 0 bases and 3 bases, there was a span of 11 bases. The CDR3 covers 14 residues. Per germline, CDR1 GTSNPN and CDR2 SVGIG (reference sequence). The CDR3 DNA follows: TGTGCCTGGAGTGTTGGGGTCGAGGACTATGGCTACACCTTC. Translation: CAWSVGVEDYGYTF.

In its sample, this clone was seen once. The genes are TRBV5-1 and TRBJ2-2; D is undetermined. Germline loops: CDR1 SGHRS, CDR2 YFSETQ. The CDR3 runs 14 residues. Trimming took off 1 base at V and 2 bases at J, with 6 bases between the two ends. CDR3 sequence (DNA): TGCGCCAGCAGCTTGAAACCTAACACCGGGGAGCTGTTTTTT. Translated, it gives CASSLKPNTGELFF.